This TCR beta chain was obtained from a study of blood T cell repertoires in COVID-19. The overall study: COVID-19 samples from acute and convalescent phases originated in the United States, Italy and Spain.

Germline CDR1 and CDR2: SGHNT and YENEEA. The CDR3 has 14 amino acids. Trimming removed 1 base from V and 3 bases from J; junction bases left unmatched: 0. Clones were read by immunoSEQ multiplex PCR, and TCRdb kept only the in-frame ones, dropping some. The data hold fewer than 400,000 clones, with under 90% observed a single time. In this sample, this clone turned up a few times. In the same sample, other DNA sequences code for this CDR3. Cohort placement rested on clinical history that participants reported themselves. Material for sequencing was PBMCs or T cells enriched from blood (not recorded which). The chain joins TRBV11-3 to TRBJ2-3; 8 positions match TRBD1. The TCR originated in a man aged 25-45 years who had recovered from COVID-19. The CDR3 loop reads CASSLGQGTDTQYF. CDR3 coding DNA: TGTGCCAGCAGCTTAGGACAGGGGACAGATACGCAGTATTTT.